The entry below gives a single TCR beta chain sequence along with its context. Its antigen is still unknown. The data belong to a study of cytomegalovirus exposure and HLA in healthy donors. Study-wide background: A subsequent analysis reported that the roughly 120 validation repertoires were produced on the same platform that had also been used for the 666 first-cohort repertoires. General observations from the study: Overall, roughly 150 TCR beta chains were annotated as cytomegalovirus-associated. In vitro confirmation showed a few CMV-associated chains to be CMV antigen specific. First-cohort TCR clusters were later found to tend to co-occur in the 120 validation repertoires.

CDR3 length equals 14 residues. Germline loops: CDR1 MNHEY, CDR2 SMNVEV (reference sequence). V lost 7 bases and J lost 4; bases outside the gene matches: 8. The method was immunoSEQ multiplex PCR; TCRdb's version includes in-frame clones alone and lacks a portion of them. The sample yields roughly 60,000 clones, 95% to 96% seen once. This receptor was taken from a young man in good health and CMV-seronegative. The chain uses TRBV27 and TRBJ2-7; 9 bases are shared with TRBD1. Sequenced input: PBMCs. The CDR3 loop is CASKQGASGYEQYF. The CDR3 DNA reads TGTGCCAGCAAACAGGGGGCGAGTGGATACGAGCAGTACTTC.